These T cell receptor beta chains were read from a single sample in a study of OX40 agonist ivuxolimab in advanced cancers. Clones were read by immunoSEQ multiplex PCR, and TCRdb kept only the in-frame ones, dropping some. The repertoire holds tens of thousands of clones, with approximately 95% as singletons. The specimen was CD4+ or CD8+ T cells sorted from blood, collected in a trial of the OX40 agonist ivuxolimab. These receptors were taken from an adult with an advanced solid tumor such as melanoma, head and neck, liver or kidney cancer. Both conserved end residues are part of each CDR3. The D gene is left open where the match is weak. Not every row has a clone size; where given, it reads once, few, many or a size class.

-	14	TRBJ2-7	-	TRBV6-5	CASSYEGGRGEQYF	TGTGCCAGCAGTTACGAAGGGGGTCGGGGCGAGCAGTACTTC
-	14	TRBJ2-6	-	TRBV19	CASTPGYGANVLTF	TGTGCCAGTACCCCAGGGTACGGGGCCAACGTCCTGACTTTC
TRBD1	14	TRBJ2-7	-	TRBV4-3	CASSARQGEYEQYF	TGCGCCAGCAGCGCCCGACAGGGGGAGTACGAGCAGTACTTC
TRBD2	16	TRBJ2-3	-	TRBV15	CATSRGGTISTDTQYF	TGTGCCACCAGCAGAGGCGGGACTATTAGCACAGATACGCAGTATTTT
-	11	TRBJ2-2	-	TRBV19	CASSIAGELFF	TGTGCCAGTAGTATTGCCGGGGAGCTGTTTTTT
-	16	TRBJ2-1	-	TRBV9	CASSVGLPSSYNEQFF	TGTGCCAGCAGCGTAGGTCTACCTAGCTCCTACAATGAGCAGTTCTTC
-	10	TRBJ1-1	-	TRBV30	CAWIGLEAFF	TGTGCCTGGATTGGTCTTGAAGCTTTCTTT
TRBD1	18	TRBJ1-2	once	TRBV27	CASSLRAGWTGVAYGYTF	TGTGCCAGCAGTTTACGAGCTGGTTGGACAGGGGTGGCCTATGGCTACACCTTC
-	16	TRBJ1-1	-	TRBV19	CASSPELGTTNTEAFF	TGTGCCAGTAGTCCAGAACTCGGGACTACGAACACTGAAGCTTTCTTT
-	16	TRBJ1-1	-	TRBV18	CASSPAAVGLNTEAFF	TGTGCCAGCTCACCGGCGGCGGTGGGTTTGAACACTGAAGCTTTCTTT
TRBD2	16	TRBJ2-7	once	TRBV6-6	CASSYRYSGADYEQYF	TGTGCCAGCAGTTACAGATATAGCGGGGCCGACTACGAGCAGTACTTC
-	12	TRBJ2-2	once	TRBV7-9	CASSLRPGELFF	TGTGCCAGCAGCTTACGTCCCGGGGAGCTGTTTTTT
TRBD1	15	TRBJ2-1	once	TRBV4-2	CASSQRGGAYNEQFF	TGTGCCAGCAGCCAACGAGGGGGCGCCTACAATGAGCAGTTCTTC
-	15	TRBJ1-2	-	TRBV12-5	CASGLVPDRDYGYTF	TGTGCTAGTGGTTTGGTACCTGACAGAGACTATGGCTACACCTTC
-	10	TRBJ1-2	-	TRBV19	CASREGGYTF	TGTGCCAGTAGGGAGGGTGGCTACACCTTC
-	14	TRBJ2-7	-	TRBV18	CASSPSGISYEQYF	TGTGCCAGCTCACCCTCCGGGATTTCCTACGAGCAGTACTTC
TRBD2	15	TRBJ2-1	-	TRBV27	CASSLGTSGYNEQFF	TGTGCCAGCAGTTTAGGGACTAGCGGCTACAATGAGCAGTTCTTC
TRBD2	13	TRBJ2-1	-	TRBV19	CASSPGGYNEQFF	TGTGCCAGTAGTCCCGGGGGGTACAATGAGCAGTTCTTC
-	14	TRBJ2-7	once	TRBV19	CASSPWDSPYEQYF	TGTGCCAGTAGTCCCTGGGACTCACCTTACGAGCAGTACTTC
TRBD1	21	TRBJ1-1	-	TRBV4-3	CASSQFGRGWTGGPGDTEAFF	TGCGCCAGCAGCCAATTCGGAAGGGGGTGGACAGGGGGCCCGGGTGACACTGAAGCTTTCTTT
TRBD2	16	TRBJ2-1	once	TRBV27	CASSLASGMGSNEQFF	TGTGCCAGCAGTTTGGCTAGCGGGATGGGTAGCAATGAGCAGTTCTTC
-	15	TRBJ1-1	-	TRBV4-1	CASSQGSDKYTEAFF	TGCGCCAGCAGCCAGGGGTCAGATAAGTACACTGAAGCTTTCTTT
-	12	TRBJ2-1	-	TRBV6-1	CASELGYNEQFF	TGTGCCAGCGAATTGGGGTACAATGAGCAGTTCTTC
-	13	TRBJ2-1	-	TRBV19	CASSIVAGNEQFF	TGTGCCAGTAGTATCGTTGCAGGAAATGAGCAGTTCTTC
TRBD2	15	TRBJ2-7	-	TRBV27	CASSSLAGGDYEQYF	TGTGCCAGCAGCTCCCTAGCGGGAGGGGATTACGAGCAGTACTTC
TRBD1	17	TRBJ2-5	-	TRBV27	CASSHTGQGAVGETQYF	TGTGCCAGCAGTCACACGGGACAGGGGGCTGTAGGAGAGACCCAGTACTTC
-	11	TRBJ1-5	once	TRBV27	CASGDHQPQHF	TGTGCCTCAGGGGACCATCAGCCCCAGCATTTT
-	13	TRBJ1-1	-	TRBV7-9	CASSLATGTEAFF	TGTGCCAGCAGCTTAGCGACTGGGACTGAAGCTTTCTTT
-	12	TRBJ2-1	-	TRBV4-3	CASSQGTNEQFF	TGCGCCAGCAGCCAAGGGACCAATGAGCAGTTCTTC
TRBD1	12	TRBJ2-7	-	TRBV2	CASRGTVYEQYF	TGTGCCAGCAGGGGGACAGTCTACGAGCAGTACTTC
-	12	TRBJ1-1	-	TRBV19	CASRTGNTEAFF	TGTGCCAGTAGGACAGGGAACACTGAAGCTTTCTTT
TRBD2	21	TRBJ2-3	once	TRBV4-2	CASSQALGLAGVLKSTDTQYF	TGTGCCAGCAGCCAAGCCCTCGGACTAGCGGGAGTTCTCAAGTCGACAGATACGCAGTATTTT
-	15	TRBJ2-3	once	TRBV28	CASKLEGTGSDTQYF	TGTGCCAGCAAGTTAGAGGGAACGGGCTCAGATACGCAGTATTTT
-	13	TRBJ2-1	-	TRBV4-3	CASSLMGPNEQFF	TGCGCCAGCAGCCTAATGGGGCCCAATGAGCAGTTCTTC
-	15	TRBJ1-2	-	TRBV5-1	CASSLKGPENDGYTF	TGCGCCAGCAGCTTGAAGGGGCCCGAGAATGATGGCTACACCTTC
-	16	TRBJ2-5	-	TRBV21-1	CASSKGPFWYQETQYF	TGTGCCAGCAGCAAAGGTCCCTTCTGGTACCAAGAGACCCAGTACTTC
-	16	TRBJ2-7	-	TRBV7-9	CASSWDWSSSSYEQYF	TGTGCCAGCAGCTGGGACTGGTCCTCGAGCTCCTACGAGCAGTACTTC
TRBD1	17	TRBJ1-4	-	TRBV19	CASSIDGGTGSNEKLFF	TGTGCCAGTAGTATAGATGGCGGGACAGGGAGTAATGAAAAACTGTTTTTT
-	17	TRBJ2-1	-	TRBV4-3	CASSQIDKAGVFDEQFF	TGCGCCAGCAGCCAAATTGACAAGGCAGGAGTTTTTGATGAGCAGTTCTTC
-	15	TRBJ1-2	-	TRBV5-4	CASRGIDGTVYGYTF	TGTGCCAGCAGGGGGATCGACGGGACGGTATATGGCTACACCTTC
-	14	TRBJ1-2	-	TRBV27	CASRPSATNYGYTF	TGTGCCAGCAGGCCCTCCGCTACTAACTATGGCTACACCTTC
-	14	TRBJ1-5	-	TRBV19	CASSPGAGNQPQHF	TGTGCCAGTAGTCCGGGGGCTGGCAATCAGCCCCAGCATTTT
-	13	TRBJ2-7	-	TRBV7-9	CASNPPGTGEQYF	TGTGCCAGCAACCCCCCGGGAACGGGAGAGCAGTACTTC
-	15	TRBJ1-1	-	TRBV11-2	CASSLGWGKGAEAFF	TGTGCCAGCAGCTTAGGTTGGGGGAAGGGGGCTGAAGCTTTCTTT
TRBD1	11	TRBJ1-1	-	TRBV11-2	CASSLQGEAFF	TGTGCCAGCAGCCTACAGGGGGAAGCTTTCTTT
TRBD1	15	TRBJ1-6	-	TRBV9	CASSARQGNNSPLHF	TGTGCCAGCAGCGCCCGACAGGGGAATAATTCACCCCTCCACTTT
-	10	TRBJ1-2	-	TRBV29-1	CSVPGTGYTF	TGCAGCGTTCCAGGGACTGGCTACACCTTC
-	12	TRBJ1-3	-	TRBV15	CATSRGGRTIYF	TGTGCCACCAGCAGAGGGGGGCGCACCATATATTTT
-	15	TRBJ1-2	-	TRBV25-1	CASKSGDWSFEGYTF	TGTGCCAGCAAATCGGGGGATTGGAGTTTTGAGGGCTACACCTTC
-	13	TRBJ2-3	once	TRBV6-5	CASKGGPTDTQYF	TGTGCCAGCAAGGGCGGGCCCACAGATACGCAGTATTTT